The 26 T cell receptor beta chains below all came from one sample that was sequenced in a study of blood T cell repertoires in COVID-19. This table comes from immunoSEQ multiplex PCR, and its TCRdb copy is limited to in-frame clones, with some not included. The data contain around 30,000 clones, 85% to 90% of them seen just once; the ten biggest clones take up roughly an eighth. The source material was peripheral blood. These receptors originate from a man aged 70-80 years with active COVID-19.

This chain connects TRBV4-2 to TRBJ2-3, with a weak D call TRBD1 (5 bases). The ends were cut back, 1 base at V and 0 bases at J, with 8 bases in the middle. CDR3 length equals 15 residues. Germline V gene lookup returns CDR1 LGHNA and CDR2 YNFKEQ. CDR3 in DNA: TGTGCCAGCAGCCAAGCGGACACTAGCACAGATACGCAGTATTTT. Protein: CASSQADTSTDTQYF.

This chain connects TRBV7-9 to TRBJ2-7; D unclear. V lost 4 bases and J 3 bases, leaving 10 bases between the germline ends. In germline, CDR1 is SEHNR, CDR2 FQNEAQ (reference sequence). The CDR3 runs 13 residues. CDR3 nucleotide sequence: TGTGCCAGCAGCTCACCTCTTAGCTACGAGCAGTACTTC. It specifies CASSSPLSYEQYF.

This clone was found once. V and J are TRBV28 and TRBJ1-2; no definite D call. Germline CDR1 reads MDHEN; CDR2 reads SYDVKM. CDR3 length: 11 amino acids. Trimming cost V 6 bases and J 4 bases, with 6 bases left between them. This CDR3 reads CASRSSYGYTF. The CDR3 DNA sequence: TGTGCCAGCAGGTCTAGCTATGGCTACACCTTC.

The V and J genes are TRBV2 and TRBJ1-2, with TRBD1 identical over 8 bases. CDR1 and CDR2 from the germline V gene are SNHLY and FYNNEI. The CDR3 consists of 15 residues. V dropped 6 bases and J dropped 0; count of bases not matched to a gene: 6. This chain's CDR3 is CASRYGQGPNYGYTF. CDR3 bases: TGTGCCAGCAGATACGGACAGGGTCCTAACTATGGCTACACCTTC.

The rearrangement uses TRBV6-5 and TRBJ2-7, with a weak D call TRBD2 (5 bases). The CDR3 length is 13 residues. V lost 5 bases to trimming and J lost 0 bases, with 8 bases between them. Germline V CDR1 and CDR2: MNHEY, SVGAGI. The CDR3 reads CASSPGNSYEQYF. The CDR3 region has the DNA TGTGCCAGCAGTCCGGGAAACTCCTACGAGCAGTACTTC.

The chain recombines TRBV5-6 with TRBJ2-5; weak D call: TRBD1 (6 bases). The CDR3 contains 12 residues. V gave up 7 bases and J gave up 5 bases, with 12 bases separating them. The germline CDR1 and CDR2 sequences are SGHDT and YYEEEE. DNA of the CDR3: TGTGCCAGCGGATCAGGGGTGGAGACCCAGTACTTC. It yields the protein CASGSGVETQYF. The variable domain in full, completed from reference TRBV5-6 and TRBJ2-5, reads DAGVTQSPTHLIKTRGQQVTLRCSPKSGHDTVSWYQQALGQGPQFIFQYYEEEERQRGNFPDRFSGHQFPNYSSELNVNALLLGDSALYLCASGSGVETQYFGPGTRLLVL.

V is TRBV7-8 and J is TRBJ1-3; D may be TRBD1 (6 bases). The CDR3 is 15 amino acids. The germline V and J ends were trimmed by 8 bases and 0 bases, with 14 bases remaining between them. Germline CDR1 is SGHVS and CDR2 is FQNEAQ. This chain's CDR3 is CASLLNRASGNTIYF. The CDR3 DNA follows: TGTGCCAGCCTTCTCAACAGGGCCTCTGGAAACACCATATATTTT.

V gene TRBV19 combines with J gene TRBJ2-7, with a weak D call TRBD2 (7 bases). This CDR3 contains 16 residues. Between the trimmed V and J ends, which lost 4 bases and 2 bases, there was a span of 18 bases. The germline V gene encodes CDR1 LNHDA and CDR2 SQIVND (reference sequence). The CDR3 DNA is TGTGCCAGTAGTACCCTAACGGGGGGCATCACCTACGAGCAGTACTTC. Translated, it gives CASSTLTGGITYEQYF.

This clone was recorded once. The V and J genes are TRBV28 and TRBJ2-2; 16 bases line up with TRBD2. This CDR3 is 16 amino acids long. J was trimmed by 6 bases and V by 5 bases; bases with no gene match: 3. Germline CDR1 is MDHEN and CDR2 is SYDVKM. The CDR3 DNA sequence: TGTGCCAGCAGTGGGGGACTAGCGGGAGGGGCCGGGGAGCTGTTTTTT. This sequence encodes CASSGGLAGGAGELFF.

This chain links TRBV11-2 with TRBJ2-1; 10 bases are shared with TRBD2. The V and J ends lost 5 bases and 7 bases, in that order; junction bases with no gene match: 8. CDR3 size: 15 residues. CDR1 is SGHAT and CDR2 is FQNNGV in the germline V gene. This CDR3 is CASSLAGLASNEQFF. In nucleotides, the CDR3 is TGTGCCAGCAGCCTAGCGGGACTAGCGTCTAATGAGCAGTTCTTC.

The chain has TRBV7-3 and TRBJ1-2, with 9 bases aligning to TRBD1. V lost 1 base to trimming and J lost 7 bases; unmatched junction nucleotides: 13. The CDR3 covers 17 residues. Germline lookup yields CDR1 SGHTA and CDR2 FQGTGA. The CDR3: CASSLMGIGTGSSGYTF. In DNA, the CDR3 is TGTGCCAGCAGCTTAATGGGTATAGGGACAGGGTCCTCTGGCTACACCTTC.

This chain links TRBV5-6 with TRBJ2-1, with a possible D match to TRBD1 (5 bases). The CDR3 is 13 residues long. CDR1 is SGHDT, CDR2 YYEEEE, per germline. The V and J ends lost 3 bases and 9 bases respectively, with 13 bases between them. The CDR3 here is CASSSWQGSEQFF. The CDR3 DNA reads as TGTGCCAGCAGCTCGTGGCAGGGCAGTGAGCAGTTCTTC. The full variable domain, completed using reference TRBV5-6 and TRBJ2-1, is DAGVTQSPTHLIKTRGQQVTLRCSPKSGHDTVSWYQQALGQGPQFIFQYYEEEERQRGNFPDRFSGHQFPNYSSELNVNALLLGDSALYLCASSSWQGSEQFFGPGTRLTVL.

This clone was counted once. V and J are TRBV30 and TRBJ2-2; D is perhaps TRBD2 (6 bases). Germline CDR1 reads GTSNPN; CDR2 reads SVGIG (reference sequence). Trimming shortened V by 0 bases and J by 6 bases, and 11 bases separated the two germline ends. The CDR3 is 14 residues long. The CDR3 DNA reads as TGTGCCTGGAGTGTTGGCAGGAGGGCCGGGGAGCTGTTTTTT. The encoded protein is CAWSVGRRAGELFF.

The chain joins TRBV3-1 (or the pseudogene TRBV3-2) to TRBJ2-5; D gene unclear. Trimming cost V 7 bases and J 3 bases, with 12 bases left between them. This CDR3 comprises 13 residues. Germline V gives CDR1 LGHDT, CDR2 YNNKEL (reference sequence). The CDR3 nucleotides read TGTGCCAGCACCCGGTCGCTCGAAGAGACCCAGTACTTC. This sequence encodes CASTRSLEETQYF.

The gene calls are TRBV4-3 and TRBJ2-7, with D perhaps matching TRBD2 (6 bases). This CDR3 contains 15 residues. In germline, CDR1 is LGHNA, CDR2 YSLEER. The V gene lost 0 bases and the J gene lost 0 bases, with 9 bases spanning the gap. The CDR3 protein is CASSQERGYSYEQYF. In DNA, the CDR3 is TGCGCCAGCAGCCAAGAGCGGGGCTACTCCTACGAGCAGTACTTC.

The gene calls are TRBV28 and TRBJ2-1, with 7 positions matching TRBD1. J was trimmed by 2 bases and V by 8 bases; bases with no gene match: 9. Germline assignment: CDR1 MDHEN and CDR2 SYDVKM. The CDR3 spans 15 residues. In DNA form, the CDR3 reads TGTGCCAGCGTCGGGCCGCAGGGGGCCTACAATGAGCAGTTCTTC. Its protein product is CASVGPQGAYNEQFF.

The chain uses TRBV4-1 and TRBJ2-3; 11 bases map to TRBD2. The germline gives CDR1 MGHRA, CDR2 YSYEKL. The CDR3 has 17 amino acids. Unmatched junction bases numbered 7, after V lost 0 bases and J lost 5 bases. CDR3 residues: CASSQEYGLAGGDTQYF. CDR3 coding DNA: TGCGCCAGCAGCCAAGAATATGGGCTAGCGGGAGGAGATACGCAGTATTTT.

The chain carries TRBV5-1 and TRBJ2-1; TRBD2 aligns across 7 bases. Germline V gives CDR1 SGHRS, CDR2 YFSETQ. The CDR3 sequence is 16 residues long. The ends lost 4 bases at V and 6 bases at J; junction bases unmatched: 13. CDR3 in DNA: TGCGCCAGCAGCCGCCCCGCGGACCCGGGGGGCAATGAGCAGTTCTTC. Its protein product is CASSRPADPGGNEQFF.

This chain links TRBV7-2 with TRBJ2-7; no clear D. The V and J ends lost 1 base and 0 bases respectively, with 7 bases between them. Germline lookup yields CDR1 SGHTA and CDR2 FQGNSA. The CDR3 has 14 residues. The CDR3 region is CASSLEANSYEQYF. CDR3 sequence (DNA): TGTGCCAGCAGCTTAGAAGCGAACTCCTACGAGCAGTACTTC.

This rearrangement joins TRBV18 to TRBJ1-1; no clear D. The CDR3 covers 12 residues. V was shortened by 3 bases and J by 11 bases, with 13 bases between the two germline ends. CDR1 is KGHSH and CDR2 is LQKENI in the germline V gene. CDR3 loop: CASSPLDGGAFF. CDR3 nucleotides: TGTGCCAGCTCACCGCTTGACGGCGGCGCTTTCTTT. Drawing the rest from reference TRBV18 and TRBJ1-1, the complete variable domain is NAGVMQNPRHLVRRRGQEARLRCSPMKGHSHVYWYRQLPEEGLKFMVYLQKENIIDESGMPKERFSAEFPKEGPSILRIQQVVRGDSAAYFCASSPLDGGAFFGQGTRLTVV.

The chain is built from TRBV4-2 and TRBJ2-5, with D hard to call. Germline CDR1 reads LGHNA; CDR2 reads YNFKEQ. Between the trimmed V and J ends, which lost 0 bases and 0 bases, there was a span of 11 bases. The CDR3 is 16 amino acids. CDR3 nucleotides: TGTGCCAGCAGCCAAGAAGTCAAGGAGTACCAAGAGACCCAGTACTTC. This codes for CASSQEVKEYQETQYF.

This sequence joins TRBV5-5 and TRBJ2-3; D is undetermined. This CDR3 has 14 amino acids. The V end lost 4 bases, the J end lost 2 bases, and 11 bases lay between the germline ends. The germline V gene has CDR1 SGHKS and CDR2 YYEKEE (reference sequence). CDR3 in DNA: TGTGCCAGCAGCCTAGAAAGCCTCACAGATACGCAGTATTTT. As protein: CASSLESLTDTQYF. The full variable domain, with the rest looked up from reference TRBV5-5 and TRBJ2-3, is DAGVTQSPTHLIKTRGQQVTLRCSPISGHKSVSWYQQVLGQGPQFIFQYYEKEERGRGNFPDRFSARQFPNYSSELNVNALLLGDSALYLCASSLESLTDTQYFGPGTRLTVL.

With respect to this clone: At one end the junction does not follow the germline gene, possibly because of a read error. The V call is TRBV6-1, the J call TRBJ2-3; 12 bases align to TRBD2. Germline CDR1 reads MNHNS; CDR2 reads SASEGT. The CDR3 extends over 16 amino acids. CDR3 DNA sequence: TGTGCCAGCAGTGAGAAGACTAGCGGGAGCAGAGATACGCAGTATTTT. Translated: CASSEKTSGSRDTQYF.

This clone is termed medium-sized (0.01 to 0.1%). This rearrangement joins TRBV7-9 to TRBJ2-2; 9 positions match TRBD2. From germline, CDR1 is SEHNR and CDR2 FQNEAQ (reference sequence). The CDR3 has 16 residues. Trimming took 2 bases from V and 1 from J; bases not matched to a gene: 2. The CDR3 DNA reads TGTGCCAGCAGCTTACGGCGGGAGGGGAACACCGGGGAGCTGTTTTTT. Amino acid sequence: CASSLRREGNTGELFF.

The chain has TRBV5-4 and TRBJ1-1; weak D call: TRBD1 (6 bases). Germline CDR1 reads SGHNT; CDR2 reads YYREEE (reference sequence). This CDR3 is built from 13 residues. V was trimmed by 3 bases and J by 6 bases, leaving 12 bases between them. In DNA form, the CDR3 reads TGTGCCAGCAGCTCGGTAGGGGGATCTGAAGCTTTCTTT. This sequence encodes CASSSVGGSEAFF.

The chain uses TRBV5-5 and TRBJ2-1, with TRBD1 matching 7 bases. Germline trimming cut 3 bases from V and 5 bases from J; bases unmatched to any gene: 8. The length of the CDR3 is 15 residues. Germline lookup yields CDR1 SGHKS and CDR2 YYEKEE (reference sequence). CDR3 sequence: CASSSGQRYNNEQFF. The CDR3 DNA follows: TGTGCCAGCAGCTCGGGACAGCGTTACAACAATGAGCAGTTCTTC.